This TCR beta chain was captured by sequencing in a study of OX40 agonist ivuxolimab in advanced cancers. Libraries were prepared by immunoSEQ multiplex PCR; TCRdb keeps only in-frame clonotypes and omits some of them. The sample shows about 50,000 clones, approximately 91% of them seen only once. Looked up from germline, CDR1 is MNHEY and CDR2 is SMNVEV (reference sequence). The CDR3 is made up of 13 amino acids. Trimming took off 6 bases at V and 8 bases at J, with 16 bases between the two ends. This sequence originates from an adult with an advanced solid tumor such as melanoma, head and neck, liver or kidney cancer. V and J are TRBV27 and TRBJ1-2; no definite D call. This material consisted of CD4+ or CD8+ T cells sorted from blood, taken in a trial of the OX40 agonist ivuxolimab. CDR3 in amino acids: CASSLFGREGYTF. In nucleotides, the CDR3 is TGTGCCAGCAGCCTATTCGGACGGGAGGGCTACACCTTC.